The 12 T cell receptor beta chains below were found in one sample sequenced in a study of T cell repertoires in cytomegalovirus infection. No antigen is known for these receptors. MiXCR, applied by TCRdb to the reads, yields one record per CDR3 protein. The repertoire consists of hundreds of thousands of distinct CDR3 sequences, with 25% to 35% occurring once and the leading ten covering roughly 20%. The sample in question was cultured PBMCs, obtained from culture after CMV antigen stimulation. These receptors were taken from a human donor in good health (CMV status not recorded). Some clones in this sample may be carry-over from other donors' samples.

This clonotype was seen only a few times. The CDR3 sequence is CASSYSRTESSYEQYF. The DNA for the CDR3 is TGTGCCAGCAGTTACAGCAGGACAGAGAGCTCCTACGAGCAGTACTTC. The V call is TRBV6-5, the J call TRBJ2-7; possibly TRBD1 for D (6 bases). The CDR3 length is 16 residues. V was cut by 2 bases and J by 0 bases, with 14 bases left in between. Germline assignment: CDR1 MNHEY and CDR2 SVGAGI.

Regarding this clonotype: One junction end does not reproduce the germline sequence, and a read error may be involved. CDR3 amino acids: CASSSYGSETQYF. The CDR3 DNA reads TGTGCTAGCAGCTCGTACGGGAGTGAGACCCAGTACTTC. This chain joins TRBV7-7 and TRBJ2-5; weak D call: TRBD2 (6 bases). The germline gives CDR1 SSHAT, CDR2 FNYEAQ (reference sequence). The length of the CDR3 is 13 residues.

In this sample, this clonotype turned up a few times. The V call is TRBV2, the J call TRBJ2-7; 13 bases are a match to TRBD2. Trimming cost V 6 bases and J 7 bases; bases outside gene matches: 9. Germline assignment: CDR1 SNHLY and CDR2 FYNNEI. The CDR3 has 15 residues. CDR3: CASRQGLAGDGEQYF. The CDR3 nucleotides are TGTGCCAGCAGACAAGGACTAGCGGGAGACGGGGAGCAGTACTTC. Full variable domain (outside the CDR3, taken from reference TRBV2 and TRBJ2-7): EPEVTQTPSHQVTQMGQEVILRCVPISNHLYFYWYRQILGQKVEFLVSFYNNEISEKSEIFDDQFSVERPDGSNFTLKIRSTKLEDSAMYFCASRQGLAGDGEQYFGPGTRLTVT.

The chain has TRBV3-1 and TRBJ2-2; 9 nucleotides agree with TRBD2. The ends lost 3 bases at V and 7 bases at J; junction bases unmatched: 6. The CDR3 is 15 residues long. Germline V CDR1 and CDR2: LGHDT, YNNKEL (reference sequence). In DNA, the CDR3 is TGTGCCAGCAGCCACCGCGGGAGGGCCCACGGGGAGCTGTTTTTT. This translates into CASSHRGRAHGELFF.

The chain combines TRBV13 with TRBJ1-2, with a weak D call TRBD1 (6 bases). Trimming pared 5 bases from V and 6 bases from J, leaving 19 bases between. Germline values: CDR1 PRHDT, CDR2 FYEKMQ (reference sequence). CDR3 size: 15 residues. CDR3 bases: TGTGCCAGCAGCCCTCGGGGAGGGGGGACGGATGGCTACACCTTC. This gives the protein CASSPRGGGTDGYTF.

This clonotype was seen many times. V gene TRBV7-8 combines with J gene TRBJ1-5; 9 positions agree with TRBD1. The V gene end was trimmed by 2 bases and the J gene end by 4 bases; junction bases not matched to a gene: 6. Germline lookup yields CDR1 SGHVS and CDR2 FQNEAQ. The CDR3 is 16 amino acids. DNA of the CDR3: TGTGCCAGCAGCTTAACCCGGGACAGGGTGAATCAGCCCCAGCATTTT. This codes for CASSLTRDRVNQPQHF.

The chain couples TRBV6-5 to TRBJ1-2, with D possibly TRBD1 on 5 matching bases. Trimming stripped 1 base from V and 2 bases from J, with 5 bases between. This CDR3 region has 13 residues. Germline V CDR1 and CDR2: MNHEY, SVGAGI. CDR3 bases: TGTGCCAGCAGTTACTGGGGGAACTATGGCTACACCTTC. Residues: CASSYWGNYGYTF.

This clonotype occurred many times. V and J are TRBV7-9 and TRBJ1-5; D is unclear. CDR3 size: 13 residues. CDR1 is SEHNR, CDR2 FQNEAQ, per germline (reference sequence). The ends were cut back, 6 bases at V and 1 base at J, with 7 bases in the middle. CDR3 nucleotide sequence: TGTGCCAGCAGTTCGGACAGCAATCAGCCCCAGCATTTT. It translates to CASSSDSNQPQHF.

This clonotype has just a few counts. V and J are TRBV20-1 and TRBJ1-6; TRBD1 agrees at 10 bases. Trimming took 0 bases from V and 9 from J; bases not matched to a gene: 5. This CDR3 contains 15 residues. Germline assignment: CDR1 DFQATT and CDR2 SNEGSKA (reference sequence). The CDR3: CSARDRDRGASPLHF. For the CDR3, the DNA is TGCAGTGCTAGAGACCGGGACAGGGGTGCTTCACCCCTCCACTTT.

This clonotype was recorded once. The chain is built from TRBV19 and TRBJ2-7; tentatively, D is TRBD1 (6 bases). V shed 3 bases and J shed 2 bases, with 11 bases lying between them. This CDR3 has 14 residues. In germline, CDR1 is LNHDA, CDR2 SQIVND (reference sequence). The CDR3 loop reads CASSMTGGPYEQYF. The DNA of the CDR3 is TGTGCCAGTAGTATGACAGGAGGTCCCTACGAGCAGTACTTC.

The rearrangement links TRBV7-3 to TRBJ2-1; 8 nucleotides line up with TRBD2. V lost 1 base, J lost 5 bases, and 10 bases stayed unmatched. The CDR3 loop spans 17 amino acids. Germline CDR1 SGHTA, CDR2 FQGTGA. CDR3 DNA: TGTGCCAGCAGCTTAAACGGGGGGGTAACCCCGAACAATGAGCAGTTCTTC. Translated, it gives CASSLNGGVTPNNEQFF.

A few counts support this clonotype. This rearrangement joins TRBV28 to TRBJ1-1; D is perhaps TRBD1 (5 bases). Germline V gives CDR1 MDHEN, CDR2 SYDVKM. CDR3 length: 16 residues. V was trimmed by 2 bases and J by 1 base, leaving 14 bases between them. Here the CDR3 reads CASSLRARQKNTEAFF. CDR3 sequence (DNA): TGTGCCAGCAGTTTAAGAGCCCGACAGAAGAACACTGAAGCTTTCTTT.